The rows below give T cell receptor beta chains drawn from one sample of a study of T cell responses to AZD1222 COVID-19 vaccine. This table comes from immunoSEQ multiplex PCR, and its TCRdb copy is limited to in-frame clones, with some not included. The sample has 120,000 or so clones; about 94% are singletons. Sequencing was performed on peripheral blood, taken 28 days after the second AZD1222 dose. All receptors derive from an adult who received the AZD1222 COVID-19 vaccine. CDR3s include the opening cysteine and the closing phenylalanine or tryptophan. Each record gives: J gene, clone size, V gene, D gene, CDR3 DNA, CDR3 protein. The D gene is left open where the match is weak. A row's size may be missing; if present it is once, few, many or a size class.

>TRBJ1-5|NA|TRBV27|NA
TGTGCCAGCAGTTTATCACCCGGAGGCAATCAGCCCCAGCATTTT
CASSLSPGGNQPQHF
>TRBJ2-1|NA|TRBV13|NA
TGTGCCAGCAGCTCCAGCTCCTACAATGAGCAGTTCTTC
CASSSSSYNEQFF
>TRBJ1-5|NA|TRBV7-9|NA
TGTGCCAGCAGCTTAGGAACGGACAGTTATAGCAATCAGCCCCAGCATTTT
CASSLGTDSYSNQPQHF
>TRBJ2-3|NA|TRBV3-1/TRBV3-2|NA
TGTGCCAGCAGACCCCGACTTTGGGGAAGAGGCCCTAGCACAGATACGCAGTATTTT
CASRPRLWGRGPSTDTQYF
>TRBJ1-2|NA|TRBV6-5|NA
TGTGCCAGTAAGGAACAGAACACGGACTATGGCTACACCTTC
CASKEQNTDYGYTF
>TRBJ1-3|NA|TRBV24-1|NA
TGTGCCACCAGTGATGCTCTGGGCACCATATATTTT
CATSDALGTIYF
>TRBJ2-5|NA|TRBV19|TRBD2
TGTGCCAGTAGAGCGAGCGGGGGGTTAGAAGAGACCCAGTACTTC
CASRASGGLEETQYF
>TRBJ1-5|NA|TRBV6-1|NA
TGTGCCAGCAGTGAAACAAGGCTCCCTAATCAGCCCCAGCATTTT
CASSETRLPNQPQHF
>TRBJ1-5|once|TRBV20-1|NA
TGCAGTGCTAGTAGGGCGGATTATAGCAATCAGCCCCAGCATTTT
CSASRADYSNQPQHF
>TRBJ2-7|NA|TRBV27|NA
TGTGCCAGCAGTTTACCCGACGGCTACGAGCAGTACTTC
CASSLPDGYEQYF
>TRBJ1-1|NA|TRBV25-1|NA
TGTGCCAGCACCCCGGGCGGGTCGAACACTGAAGCTTTCTTT
CASTPGGSNTEAFF
>TRBJ2-1|NA|TRBV12-3/TRBV12-4|NA
TGTGCCAGCAGTTTCGACACCACCCAGTTCTTC
CASSFDTTQFF
>TRBJ2-3|once|TRBV3-1/TRBV3-2|NA
TGTGCCAGCAGCCAAACCGGGGGAGATACGCAGTATTTT
CASSQTGGDTQYF
>TRBJ2-6|NA|TRBV12-5|TRBD1
TGTGCTAGTGGGACAGGGGGGACCGGGGCCAACGTCCTGACTTTC
CASGTGGTGANVLTF
>TRBJ1-6|NA|TRBV6-2/TRBV6-3|NA
TGTGCCAGCAGCCCCGAGAGATATTCACCCCTCCACTTT
CASSPERYSPLHF
>TRBJ1-4|NA|TRBV15|NA
TGTGCCACCAGCAATACCCCACTCAATGAAAAACTGTTTTTT
CATSNTPLNEKLFF
>TRBJ1-1|once|TRBV2|NA
TGTGCCAGCAGTGGGAGGGCTGGAGAAGCTTTCTTT
CASSGRAGEAFF
>TRBJ2-1|NA|TRBV5-1|TRBD2
TGCGCCAGCAGCGTAGCGGGAGGGCTAAATGAGCAGTTCTTC
CASSVAGGLNEQFF
>TRBJ1-2|once|TRBV19|TRBD1
TGTGCCAGCAAGACAGGGGACGGAAGGCTTGGCTACACCTTC
CASKTGDGRLGYTF
>TRBJ2-3|once|TRBV19|TRBD1
TGTGCCAGCCACGGGGGCAGGGGGCGGCTACAGGGAACAGATACGCAGTATTTT
CASHGGRGRLQGTDTQYF
>TRBJ2-1|NA|TRBV6-6|TRBD1
TGTGCCAGCAGTACGGGACAGTACAATGAGCAGTTCTTC
CASSTGQYNEQFF
>TRBJ1-2|NA|TRBV18|TRBD1
TGTGCCAGCTCACCGGACAGGGGGAACTATGGCTACACCTTC
CASSPDRGNYGYTF
>TRBJ2-2|NA|TRBV25-1|TRBD2
TGTGCCAGCACTGGACTAGAGTACACCGGGGAGCTGTTTTTT
CASTGLEYTGELFF
>TRBJ1-1|NA|TRBV2|NA
TGTGCCAGCACACCCGGGCCCCCGGAGACTGAAGCTTTCTTT
CASTPGPPETEAFF
>TRBJ2-1|NA|TRBV7-9|TRBD1
TGTGCCAGCAGCTTACGGGACAGAACCTACAATGAGCAGTTCTTC
CASSLRDRTYNEQFF
>TRBJ2-2|NA|TRBV5-1|NA
TGCGCCAGCGGGGGGAATCAGGGGGCGAACACCGGGGAGCTGTTTTTT
CASGGNQGANTGELFF
>TRBJ2-7|NA|TRBV6-5|NA
TGTGCCAGCAGTTACTCCAGGAGTATTTCCTACGAGCAGTACTTC
CASSYSRSISYEQYF
>TRBJ2-3|once|TRBV5-6|NA
TGTGCCAGCAGTTCCCCTGGGGGAAACACAGATACGCAGTATTTT
CASSSPGGNTDTQYF